The present entry profiles one T cell receptor beta chain with its context. Its antigen remains unknown. The entry originates in a study of cytomegalovirus exposure and HLA in healthy donors. Study findings and constraints: Published work reported that the classifier diagnosed cytomegalovirus status with high specificity and sensitivity. A few chains tied to CMV proved CMV antigen-specific in vitro. 164 TCR beta chains were listed as cytomegalovirus-associated.

Sequenced by immunoSEQ multiplex PCR; TCRdb stores in-frame clones only, minus some. Of around 150,000 clones detected, approximately 86% appear once; the ten largest clones hold about 2.3%. The V gene end was trimmed by 0 bases and the J gene end by 3 bases; junction bases not matched to a gene: 1. The CDR3 sequence is 15 residues long. The germline V gene has CDR1 MNHEY and CDR2 SVGAGI. The genes are TRBV6-5 and TRBJ2-2; 7 positions match TRBD2. Sequencing input: PBMCs. This TCR came from a woman aged 18-29 years in good health and CMV-seronegative. This chain's CDR3 is CASSYSGGDTGELFF. The CDR3, as DNA: TGTGCCAGCAGTTACTCGGGGGGGGACACCGGGGAGCTGTTTTTT.